The entry that follows covers one T cell receptor beta chain sequence. Other nucleotide sequences from this sample produce the same CDR3. The germline CDR1 and CDR2 sequences are SQVTM and ANQGSEA. This CDR3 has 12 amino acids. With V trimmed by 3 bases and J by 8 bases, 4 bases remained unmatched. This entry comes from a study of technical replicates of blood from several donors. The method was immunoSEQ multiplex PCR; TCRdb's version includes in-frame clones alone and lacks a portion of them. The profile shows around 56,000 clones, roughly 96% of them singletons. Sequencing was done on a sample of PBMCs. The chain joins TRBV29-1 to TRBJ1-3; 7 positions match TRBD1. The sequence came from a human donor in good health. Some clones in this sample may be carry-over from other donors' samples. In DNA form, the CDR3 reads TGCAGCGTTGAGGGGCAGGGGGACACCATATATTTT. Amino acids: CSVEGQGDTIYF. The complete variable domain, with remaining parts taken from reference TRBV29-1 and TRBJ1-3, reads SAVISQKPSRDICQRGTSLTIQCQVDSQVTMMFWYRQQPGQSLTLIATANQGSEATYESGFVIDKFPISRPNLTFSTLTVSNMSPEDSSIYLCSVEGQGDTIYFGEGSWLTVV.